A single sample is the source of the 14 T cell receptor beta chains below, sequenced in a study of OX40 agonist ivuxolimab in advanced cancers. The protocol was immunoSEQ multiplex PCR, while the TCRdb copy is restricted to in-frame clones and leaves out a portion. The sample has tens of thousands of clones, 90% to 95% seen once. Source: CD4+ or CD8+ T cells sorted from blood, taken in a trial of the OX40 agonist ivuxolimab. The receptors originated from an adult with an advanced solid tumor such as melanoma, head and neck, liver or kidney cancer.

This chain uses TRBV19 with TRBJ2-7; tentatively, D is TRBD1 (6 bases). CDR1 is LNHDA and CDR2 is SQIVND in the germline V gene (reference sequence). The CDR3 extends over 17 amino acids. The V and J ends lost 1 base and 0 bases respectively, with 16 bases between them. CDR3 DNA: TGTGCCAGTAGTATAGGACGGGGACAAATATACTCCTACGAGCAGTACTTC. Translating gives CASSIGRGQIYSYEQYF.

This clone appeared a single time. The CDR3 region has the DNA TGTGCCAGCAGCCCTTGGACAGGGGGAACGTGGCATGAAAAACTGTTTTTT. Translated: CASSPWTGGTWHEKLFF. J is TRBJ1-4 and V is TRBV21-1; TRBD1 is the table's D call and was not checked against the DNA. TRBV21-1 is annotated as a pseudogene. The CDR3 has 17 residues.

The V and J genes are TRBV4-3 and TRBJ1-2; D call uncertain. CDR1 is LGHNA, CDR2 YSLEER, per germline. V lost 0 bases and J lost 4, with 12 bases in between. The CDR3 loop spans 15 amino acids. CDR3 DNA: TGCGCCAGCAGCCAAGATTTCGCGGGATTCTATGGCTACACCTTC. Residues: CASSQDFAGFYGYTF.

V is TRBV7-9 and J is TRBJ2-3; D not certain. CDR1 and CDR2 from the germline V gene are SEHNR and FQNEAQ (reference sequence). V lost 1 base to trimming and J lost 0 bases, with 8 bases between them. The CDR3 sequence is 15 residues long. The CDR3 spells CASSLGQVSTDTQYF. CDR3 DNA: TGTGCCAGCAGCTTAGGGCAGGTTAGCACAGATACGCAGTATTTT.

This clone was recorded only once. V gene TRBV15 combines with J gene TRBJ2-7; 10 bases are a match to TRBD1. The length of the CDR3 is 16 residues. The germline V gene encodes CDR1 LNHNV and CDR2 YYDKDF (reference sequence). Unmatched junction bases numbered 5, after V lost 1 base and J lost 2 bases. The CDR3, as DNA: TGTGCCACCAGCAGAGCGGGGACAGGGGATCCCTACGAGCAGTACTTC. Its protein is CATSRAGTGDPYEQYF.

V and J are TRBV30 and TRBJ2-7, with D perhaps matching TRBD2 (8 bases). This CDR3 is built from 13 residues. CDR1 is GTSNPN and CDR2 is SVGIG in the germline V gene (reference sequence). CDR3 DNA sequence: TGTGCACGGGAGGGGGCTAGCTCCTACGAGCAGTACTTC. Protein: CAREGASSYEQYF.

The V gene is TRBV2, the J gene TRBJ1-2; D possibly corresponds to TRBD1 (6 bases). V was cut by 1 base and J by 0 bases, with 9 bases left in between. Per germline, CDR1 SNHLY and CDR2 FYNNEI. The CDR3 length is 15 residues. The chain's CDR3 is CASSEDRDSNYGYTF. CDR3 bases: TGTGCCAGCAGTGAAGACAGGGACTCTAACTATGGCTACACCTTC.

This chain links TRBV10-2 with TRBJ2-3, with D perhaps matching TRBD2 (6 bases). Germline loops: CDR1 WSHSY, CDR2 SAAADI. This CDR3 contains 14 residues. The V end was cut by 6 bases, the J end by 4 bases, with 14 bases between. The CDR3 DNA is TGCGCCAGCAGCCCACTCGGGAGCTCAGATACGCAGTATTTT. This sequence encodes CASSPLGSSDTQYF.

The chain joins TRBV25-1 to TRBJ1-6; a possible D gene is TRBD1 (5 bases). With 4 bases removed from V and 14 bases from J, the gap between germline ends came to 12 bases. Germline values: CDR1 MGHDK, CDR2 SYGVNS. The CDR3 length is 12 residues. DNA of the CDR3: TGTGCCAGCAGTGCGGGACTGTTGTCCCTCCACTTT. Translating gives CASSAGLLSLHF.

The genes are TRBV18 and TRBJ1-1, with a tentative D call TRBD1 (5 bases). CDR3 length equals 15 residues. Trimming cost V 0 bases and J 4 bases, with 12 bases left between them. In germline, CDR1 is KGHSH, CDR2 LQKENI. CDR3 in amino acids: CASSPPGPTGTEAFF. The CDR3 DNA sequence: TGTGCCAGCTCACCACCGGGGCCTACCGGCACTGAAGCTTTCTTT.

The chain employs TRBV5-5 and TRBJ2-7, with D perhaps matching TRBD1 (6 bases). The CDR3 length is 14 residues. The germline V gene has CDR1 SGHKS and CDR2 YYEKEE (reference sequence). V was cut by 4 bases and J by 6 bases, with 17 bases left in between. CDR3 loop: CASSPGAGVPEQYF. CDR3 sequence (DNA): TGTGCCAGCAGCCCAGGCGCAGGGGTCCCCGAGCAGTACTTC.

V and J are TRBV6-1 and TRBJ2-1, with 8 bases fitting TRBD2. The ends lost 2 bases at V and 0 bases at J; junction bases unmatched: 15. Germline V CDR1 and CDR2: MNHNS, SASEGT. The CDR3 sequence is 20 residues long. CDR3 DNA: TGTGCCAGCAGTGAAAGGGGCAGGTTCGGACTAGCACCCTCCTACAATGAGCAGTTCTTC. Amino acids: CASSERGRFGLAPSYNEQFF.

The chain employs TRBV29-1 and TRBJ2-1, with 11 positions matching TRBD2. This CDR3 has 13 amino acids. Trimming at V came to 5 bases and at J to 7 bases, leaving 4 bases not matched to a gene. CDR1 is SQVTM, CDR2 ANQGSEA, per germline. The CDR3 protein is CSVPLAGGNEQFF. The DNA of the CDR3 is TGCAGCGTTCCCCTAGCGGGAGGTAATGAGCAGTTCTTC.

CDR3: CASSEAIEETQYF. The CDR3 coding sequence is TGTGCCAGCAGTGAGGCCATAGAAGAGACCCAGTACTTC. The chain is built from TRBV2 and TRBJ2-5; D unresolved. The CDR3 loop spans 13 amino acids. Germline CDR1 reads SNHLY; CDR2 reads FYNNEI. Trimming removed 3 bases from V and 3 bases from J, with 8 bases in between.